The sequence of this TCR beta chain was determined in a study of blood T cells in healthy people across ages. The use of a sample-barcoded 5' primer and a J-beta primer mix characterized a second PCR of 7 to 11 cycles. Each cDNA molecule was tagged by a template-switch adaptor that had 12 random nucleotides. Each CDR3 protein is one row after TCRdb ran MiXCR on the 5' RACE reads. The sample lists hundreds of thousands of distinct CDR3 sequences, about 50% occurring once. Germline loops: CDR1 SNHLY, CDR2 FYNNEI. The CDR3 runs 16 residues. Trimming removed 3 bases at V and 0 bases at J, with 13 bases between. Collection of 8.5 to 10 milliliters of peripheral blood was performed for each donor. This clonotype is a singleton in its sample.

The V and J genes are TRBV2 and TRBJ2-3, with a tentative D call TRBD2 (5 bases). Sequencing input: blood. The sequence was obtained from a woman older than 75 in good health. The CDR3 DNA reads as TGTGCCAGCAGTGAGGTCGGCGGGCGGAGCACAGATACGCAGTATTTT. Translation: CASSEVGGRSTDTQYF.